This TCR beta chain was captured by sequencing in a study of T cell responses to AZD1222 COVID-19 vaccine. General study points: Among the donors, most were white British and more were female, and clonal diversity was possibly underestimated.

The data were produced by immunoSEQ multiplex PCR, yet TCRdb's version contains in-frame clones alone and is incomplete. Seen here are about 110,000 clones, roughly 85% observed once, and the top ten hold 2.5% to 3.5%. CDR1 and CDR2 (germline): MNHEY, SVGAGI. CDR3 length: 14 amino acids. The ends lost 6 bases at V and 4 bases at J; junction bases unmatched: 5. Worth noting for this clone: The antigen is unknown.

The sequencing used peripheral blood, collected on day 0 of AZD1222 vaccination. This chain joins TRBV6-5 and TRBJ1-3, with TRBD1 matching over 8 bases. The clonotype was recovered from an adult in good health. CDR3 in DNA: TGTGCCAGCAGCTTGGACAGGGACGGAAACACCATATATTTT. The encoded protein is CASSLDRDGNTIYF.